A single T cell receptor beta chain is shown here with its context. No antigen is known for it. This record comes from a study of blood T cells in healthy people across ages. The study's findings and limits: Age showed a roughly linear inverse relationship with TCR beta diversity per million T cells.

A second PCR of about 6 to 12 cycles used a sample-barcoded 5' primer and a J-beta primer mix. TCRdb re-called the 5' RACE reads through MiXCR, storing one row per CDR3 protein. The table has about 1.1 million distinct CDR3 sequences, 30% to 40% seen once; the top ten hold around 13%. This clonotype was obtained from a man in his late teens or twenties in good health. The material sequenced was blood.

CDR3: CASSATGVNTGELFF. The CDR3 DNA follows: TGTGCCAGCAGTGCTACAGGGGTCAACACCGGGGAGCTGTTTTTT. The gene calls are TRBV6-1 and TRBJ2-2, with 7 bases matching TRBD1. After removal of 4 bases from V and 2 bases from J, the junction contained 4 bases not matched to a gene. The germline CDR1 and CDR2 sequences are MNHNS and SASEGT. The CDR3 loop spans 15 amino acids.